A single sample gave rise to the 22 T cell receptor beta chains below, sequenced in a study of early T cells in non-severe SARS-CoV-2 infection. In TCRdb, the 5' RACE reads were re-called with MiXCR into one record per CDR3 protein. The sample yields 85,000 to 90,000 distinct CDR3 sequences, around 15% seen once. The source material was whole blood. The receptors derive from an adult who was a healthcare worker with PCR-confirmed SARS-CoV-2 infection or an uninfected control (not recorded which).

This chain links TRBV9 with TRBJ2-1; 9 bases fit TRBD2. Germline CDR1 and CDR2: SGDLS and YYNGEE. The CDR3 runs 16 residues. With 4 bases clipped from V and 2 bases from J, the junction kept 7 bases outside the gene matches. CDR3 sequence: CASSSIAGVAYNEQFF. DNA of the CDR3: TGTGCCAGCAGCTCGATAGCGGGAGTCGCCTACAATGAGCAGTTCTTC.

This clonotype has ten or more counts. This rearrangement joins TRBV5-1 to TRBJ1-2, with a weak D call TRBD1 (5 bases). V lost 0 bases and J 5 bases, leaving 11 bases between the germline ends. The germline V gene encodes CDR1 SGHRS and CDR2 YFSETQ. The CDR3 has 14 residues. The CDR3: CASSLGQLVYGYTF. The CDR3 coding sequence is TGCGCCAGCAGCTTGGGACAGCTAGTTTATGGCTACACCTTC.

This clonotype was picked up a small number of times. The chain employs TRBV20-1 and TRBJ1-6; D not resolved. CDR3 length: 17 residues. Germline CDR1 is DFQATT and CDR2 is SNEGSKA (reference sequence). The V end was cut by 0 bases, the J end by 0 bases, with 12 bases between. CDR3 in amino acids: CSARDQSISSYNSPLHF. The DNA for the CDR3 is TGCAGTGCTAGAGATCAATCGATTAGCTCCTATAATTCACCCCTCCACTTT.

For the CDR3, the DNA is TGTGCCAGCAGTTTCCGAGACCAGGGTCCCTTCGAGCAGTACTTC. Translation: CASSFRDQGPFEQYF. The chain employs TRBV28 and TRBJ2-7; D possibly corresponds to TRBD1 (5 bases). V was trimmed by 3 bases and J by 6 bases, leaving 18 bases between them. Germline CDR1 MDHEN, CDR2 SYDVKM. This CDR3 is 15 amino acids long.

This chain uses TRBV25-1 with TRBJ2-3; TRBD2 matches 9 bases. Looked up from germline, CDR1 is MGHDK and CDR2 is SYGVNS. The junction had 4 bases not matched to a gene; V was cut back by 4 bases and J by 8 bases. The CDR3 contains 13 residues. In DNA form, the CDR3 reads TGTGCCAGCAGTGGGACTAGCGCCGGTACGCAGTATTTT. It is translated as CASSGTSAGTQYF.

This clonotype has just a few counts. V usage is TRBV2 and J usage is TRBJ1-6; D remains unclear. Trimming removed 7 bases at V and 7 bases at J, with 11 bases between. This CDR3 has 13 amino acids. The germline V gene has CDR1 SNHLY and CDR2 FYNNEI. This chain's CDR3 is CASNIGRNSPLHF. CDR3 nucleotides: TGTGCCAGCAACATCGGGCGGAATTCACCCCTCCACTTT. Variable domain in full (rest from reference TRBV2 and TRBJ1-6): EPEVTQTPSHQVTQMGQEVILRCVPISNHLYFYWYRQILGQKVEFLVSFYNNEISEKSEIFDDQFSVERPDGSNFTLKIRSTKLEDSAMYFCASNIGRNSPLHFGNGTRLTVT.

The chain uses TRBV7-9 and TRBJ2-7, with 8 bases lining up with TRBD1. Germline V gene data show CDR1 as SEHNR and CDR2 as FQNEAQ (reference sequence). V dropped 7 bases and J dropped 5; count of bases not matched to a gene: 13. This CDR3 region has 15 residues. The CDR3 here is CASNILDRDNDEQYF. The CDR3 DNA is TGTGCCAGCAACATTTTGGACAGGGACAACGACGAGCAGTACTTC.

Many counts were recorded for this clonotype. The chain couples TRBV10-3 to TRBJ1-3; 7 bases line up with TRBD1. This CDR3 is built from 14 residues. Trimming at V came to 5 bases and at J to 4 bases, leaving 5 bases not matched to a gene. From germline, CDR1 is ENHRY and CDR2 SYGVKD. The CDR3 here is CAISLQGTGNTIYF. CDR3 nucleotides: TGTGCCATCAGTCTACAGGGGACAGGAAACACCATATATTTT.

This clonotype was seen a few times. The chain carries TRBV19 and TRBJ2-5; D remains unclear. Trimming stripped 3 bases from V and 1 base from J, with 9 bases between. Germline assignment: CDR1 LNHDA and CDR2 SQIVND (reference sequence). CDR3 length: 14 amino acids. The CDR3 reads CASSMGWGQETQYF. DNA for the CDR3: TGTGCCAGTAGTATGGGATGGGGCCAAGAGACCCAGTACTTC.

The V call is TRBV12-3 or TRBV12-4, the J call TRBJ2-7, with TRBD2 matching over 9 bases. After removal of 4 bases from V and 2 bases from J, the junction contained 12 bases not matched to a gene. The CDR3 contains 17 residues. The CDR3 is CASSSYLSGRWTYEQYF. Here the CDR3 DNA reads TGTGCCAGCAGTTCCTATCTCAGCGGGAGGTGGACCTACGAGCAGTACTTC.

The rearrangement uses TRBV15 and TRBJ1-5; no clear D. Between the trimmed V and J ends, which lost 2 bases and 2 bases, there was a span of 7 bases. Germline V gives CDR1 LNHNV, CDR2 YYDKDF (reference sequence). The CDR3 contains 14 residues. The CDR3 region is CATSRPSGNQPQHF. As DNA, the CDR3 is TGTGCCACCAGCAGACCTTCGGGCAATCAGCCCCAGCATTTT.

This clonotype appeared many times. The chain recombines TRBV6-5 with TRBJ1-1; the match to TRBD1 covers 8 bases. Germline CDR1 reads MNHEY; CDR2 reads SVGAGI. The CDR3 extends over 15 amino acids. The trim removed 0 bases at V and 4 bases at J, leaving 4 bases unmatched. The CDR3 DNA reads TGTGCCAGCAGTTACTCCCTCGACAGGGGCACTGAAGCTTTCTTT. This sequence encodes CASSYSLDRGTEAFF.

This clonotype was counted a few times. This chain uses TRBV29-1 with TRBJ2-6; no firm D call. V lost 6 bases and J lost 4, with 13 bases in between. The V gene's germline CDR1 is SQVTM and CDR2 ANQGSEA. CDR3 length: 14 amino acids. The CDR3 sequence is CSVAFLSGANVLTF. The CDR3 DNA sequence: TGCAGCGTCGCATTCCTCTCCGGGGCCAACGTCCTGACTTTC.

V usage is TRBV2 and J usage is TRBJ2-7; tentative D call: TRBD2 (5 bases). V was cut by 2 bases and J by 1 base, with 12 bases left in between. Germline V gene sequence: CDR1 SNHLY, CDR2 FYNNEI. The CDR3 has 15 residues. CDR3 coding DNA: TGTGCCAGCAGTGAATGGAGGACGGGGTCCTACGAGCAGTACTTC. Translated, it gives CASSEWRTGSYEQYF.

This rearrangement joins TRBV29-1 to TRBJ2-1, with 11 positions matching TRBD2. The CDR3 consists of 15 residues. With 7 bases clipped from V and 7 bases from J, the junction kept 12 bases outside the gene matches. Germline V lookup: CDR1 SQVTM, CDR2 ANQGSEA. In DNA, the CDR3 is TGCAGCGCCCGCCCCACTAGCGGGAGTAAAAATGAGCAGTTCTTC. Translating it yields CSARPTSGSKNEQFF.

The chain is built from TRBV11-2 and TRBJ1-2; D is uncertain. Germline values: CDR1 SGHAT, CDR2 FQNNGV. V lost 0 bases and J lost 7, with 6 bases in between. This CDR3 is built from 12 residues. CDR3 protein: CASSLDITGYTF. The CDR3 region has the DNA TGTGCCAGCAGCTTAGATATTACTGGCTACACCTTC. The whole variable domain, filled in from reference TRBV11-2 and TRBJ1-2, reads EAGVAQSPRYKIIEKRQSVAFWCNPISGHATLYWYQQILGQGPKLLIQFQNNGVVDDSQLPKDRFSAERLKGVDSTLKIQPAKLEDSAVYLCASSLDITGYTFGSGTRLTVV.

The table lists this clonotype with a few counts. This rearrangement joins TRBV28 to TRBJ2-2; D remains unclear. In germline, CDR1 is MDHEN, CDR2 SYDVKM. This CDR3 spans 15 amino acids. Trimming pared 4 bases from V and 6 bases from J, leaving 15 bases between. Written as DNA, the CDR3 is TGTGCCAGCAGTTGGCTCTTCAAGTCCGCCGGGGAGCTGTTTTTT. It encodes CASSWLFKSAGELFF.

This clonotype has only a few counts. The chain recombines TRBV6-2 or TRBV6-3 with TRBJ2-7; D may be TRBD1 (5 bases). V was clipped by 6 bases and J by 9 bases, with 21 bases between them. In germline, CDR1 is MNHEY, CDR2 SVGEGT. The CDR3 runs 14 residues. DNA of the CDR3: TGTGCCAGCAGACGGACAAGCAGCCCTAAAATGCAGTACTTC. Its protein is CASRRTSSPKMQYF.

This clonotype was found a few times. V usage is TRBV7-9 and J usage is TRBJ1-1; no clear D gene. Trimming took 4 bases from V and 11 from J, leaving 17 bases between them. CDR3 size: 13 residues. Germline V gene sequence: CDR1 SEHNR, CDR2 FQNEAQ (reference sequence). CDR3 in DNA: TGTGCCAGCAGCTCGAATGGACCCCCTGGGGCTTTCTTT. Protein sequence: CASSSNGPPGAFF. Filled out from reference TRBV7-9 and TRBJ1-1, the complete variable domain reads DTGVSQNPRHKITKRGQNVTFRCDPISEHNRLYWYRQTLGQGPEFLTYFQNEAQLEKSRLLSDRFSAERPKGSFSTLEIQRTEQGDSAMYLCASSSNGPPGAFFGQGTRLTVV.

This chain links TRBV9 with TRBJ2-7; no firm D call. Deletions cut 0 bases from V and 2 bases from J, with 9 bases between. Germline V lookup: CDR1 SGDLS, CDR2 YYNGEE. The CDR3 covers 14 residues. The CDR3 is CASSVAALAYEQYF. CDR3 bases: TGTGCCAGCAGCGTAGCGGCCCTCGCCTACGAGCAGTACTTC.

This clonotype was detected many times. The chain has TRBV30 and TRBJ2-3; unclear D gene. The CDR3 is 13 residues long. Germline CDR1 GTSNPN, CDR2 SVGIG (reference sequence). The V gene lost 8 bases and the J gene lost 0 bases, with 12 bases spanning the gap. This chain's CDR3 is CAAPGSSTDTQYF. The CDR3 bases are TGTGCCGCCCCTGGGTCTAGCACAGATACGCAGTATTTT.

The chain couples TRBV19 to TRBJ2-7, with a weak D call TRBD2 (6 bases). CDR1 is LNHDA and CDR2 is SQIVND in the germline V gene (reference sequence). The CDR3 sequence is 15 residues long. The ends were cut back, 1 base at V and 1 base at J, with 11 bases in the middle. The CDR3 coding sequence is TGTGCCAGTAGTATAGTCGGGACTCCTTCCTACGAGCAGTACTTC. Amino acid sequence: CASSIVGTPSYEQYF.